The clone carrying this T cell receptor (beta chain) is deemed medium-sized. Antigen: not known. The data are from a study of tumor-infiltrating lymphocytes in glioblastoma multiforme. General observations from the study: Unequal TCR RNA per T cell might skew measured clone sizes.

Three nested ARM-PCR rounds with V-beta and C-beta primers built TCRB libraries. TCRB cDNA was made from approximately 0.5 ug total RNA. No unique molecular identifiers were described for these TCRB libraries. TCRdb used MiXCR to reprocess the multiplex PCR reads, holding one entry per CDR3 protein. The sample contains some 11,000 distinct CDR3 sequences, roughly 70% of which appear only once. The CDR3 sequence is 13 residues long. CDR1 and CDR2 from the germline V gene are SQVTM and ANQGSEA. Trimming removed 3 bases at V and 1 base at J, with 9 bases between. The TCR originated in a male donor with glioblastoma. The V and J genes are TRBV29-1 and TRBJ1-1; D unclear. The sample comprised brain tumor tissue. CDR3 sequence (DNA): TGCAGCGTTGACAGACCTGAGAACACTGAAGCTTTCTTT. This gives the protein CSVDRPENTEAFF.